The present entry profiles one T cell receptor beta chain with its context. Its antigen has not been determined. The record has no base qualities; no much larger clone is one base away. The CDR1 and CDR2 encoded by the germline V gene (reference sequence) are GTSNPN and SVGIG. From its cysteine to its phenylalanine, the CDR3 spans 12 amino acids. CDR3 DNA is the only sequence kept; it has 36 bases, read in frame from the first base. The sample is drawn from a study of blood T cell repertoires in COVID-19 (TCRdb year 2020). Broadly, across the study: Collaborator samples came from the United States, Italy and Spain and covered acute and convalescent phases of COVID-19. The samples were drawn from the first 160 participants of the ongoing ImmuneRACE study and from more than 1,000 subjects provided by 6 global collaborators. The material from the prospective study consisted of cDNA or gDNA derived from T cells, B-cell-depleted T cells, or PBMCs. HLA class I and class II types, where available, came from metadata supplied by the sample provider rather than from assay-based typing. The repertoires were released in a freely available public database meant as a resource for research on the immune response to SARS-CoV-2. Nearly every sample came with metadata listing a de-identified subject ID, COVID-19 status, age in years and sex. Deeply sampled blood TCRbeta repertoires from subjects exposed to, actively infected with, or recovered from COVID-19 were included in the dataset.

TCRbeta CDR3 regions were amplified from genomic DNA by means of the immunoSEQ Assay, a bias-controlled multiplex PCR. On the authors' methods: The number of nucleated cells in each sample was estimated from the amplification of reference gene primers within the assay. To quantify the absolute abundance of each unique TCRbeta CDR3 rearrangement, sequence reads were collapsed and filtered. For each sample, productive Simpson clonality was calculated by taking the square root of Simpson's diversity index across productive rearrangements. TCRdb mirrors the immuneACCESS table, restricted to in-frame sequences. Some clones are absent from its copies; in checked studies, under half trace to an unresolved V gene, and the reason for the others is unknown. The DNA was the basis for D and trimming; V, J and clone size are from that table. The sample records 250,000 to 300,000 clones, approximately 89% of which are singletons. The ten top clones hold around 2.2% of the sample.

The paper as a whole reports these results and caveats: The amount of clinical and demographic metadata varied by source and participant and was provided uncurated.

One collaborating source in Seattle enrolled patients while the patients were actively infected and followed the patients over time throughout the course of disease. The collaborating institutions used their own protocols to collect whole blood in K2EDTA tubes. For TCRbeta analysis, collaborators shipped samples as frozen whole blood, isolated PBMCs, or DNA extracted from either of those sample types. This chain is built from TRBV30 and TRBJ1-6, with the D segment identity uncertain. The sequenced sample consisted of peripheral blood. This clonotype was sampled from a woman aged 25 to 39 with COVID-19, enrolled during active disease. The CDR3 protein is CATTRVGSPLHF. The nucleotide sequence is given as TGTGCAACGACGAGGGTTGGTTCACCCCTCCACTTT.